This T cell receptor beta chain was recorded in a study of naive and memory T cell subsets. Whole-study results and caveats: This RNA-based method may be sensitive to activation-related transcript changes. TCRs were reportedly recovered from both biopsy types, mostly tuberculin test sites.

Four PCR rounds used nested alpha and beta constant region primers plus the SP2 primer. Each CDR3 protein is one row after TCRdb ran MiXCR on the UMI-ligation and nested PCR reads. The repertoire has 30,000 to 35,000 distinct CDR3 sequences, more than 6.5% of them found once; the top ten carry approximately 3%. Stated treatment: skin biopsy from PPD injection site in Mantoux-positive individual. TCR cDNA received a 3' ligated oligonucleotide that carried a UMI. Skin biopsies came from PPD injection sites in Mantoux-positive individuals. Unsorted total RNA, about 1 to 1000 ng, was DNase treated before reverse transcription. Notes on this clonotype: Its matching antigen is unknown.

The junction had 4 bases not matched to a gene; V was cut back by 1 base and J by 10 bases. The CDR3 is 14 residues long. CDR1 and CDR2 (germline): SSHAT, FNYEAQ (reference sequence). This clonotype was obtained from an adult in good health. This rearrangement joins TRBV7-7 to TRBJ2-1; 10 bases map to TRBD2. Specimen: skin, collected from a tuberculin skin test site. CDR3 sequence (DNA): TGTGCCAGCAGCTTAGGGACTAGCGGAGGGGAGCAGTTCTTC. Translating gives CASSLGTSGGEQFF.